These 6 T cell receptor beta chains were all obtained from the same sample, sequenced in a study of neoadjuvant anti-PD-1 for oral cavity cancer. Sequenced by immunoSEQ multiplex PCR; TCRdb stores in-frame clones only, minus some. The sample has about 72,000 clones, roughly 85% seen once. Time point noted: after neoadjuvant nivolumab, at surgical resection. The sample in question was PBMCs, obtained after nivolumab (anti-PD-1) treatment. All receptors come from a person between 40 and 85 years old with oral cavity squamous cell carcinoma.

This clone was observed once. The chain employs TRBV6-1 and TRBJ1-5, with D unresolved. V lost 3 bases and J lost 5, with 8 bases in between. There are 13 residues in the CDR3. Germline assignment: CDR1 MNHNS and CDR2 SASEGT. CDR3 nucleotide sequence: TGTGCCAGCAGTGAGGACCGCCATCAGCCCCAGCATTTT. It codes for CASSEDRHQPQHF.

This chain links TRBV30 with TRBJ1-1, with TRBD1 identical over 9 bases. With 7 bases clipped from V and 6 bases from J, the junction kept 6 bases outside the gene matches. This CDR3 contains 12 residues. Germline CDR1 reads GTSNPN; CDR2 reads SVGIG (reference sequence). CDR3: CASDRGGAEAFF. DNA of the CDR3: TGTGCCTCGGACAGGGGAGGAGCTGAAGCTTTCTTT.

This chain links TRBV19 with TRBJ2-1; D is perhaps TRBD2 (6 bases). Trimming removed 4 bases from V and 6 bases from J, with 16 bases in between. CDR3 length equals 15 residues. Looked up from germline, CDR1 is LNHDA and CDR2 is SQIVND (reference sequence). This CDR3 reads CASSRVSGSFNEQFF. For the CDR3, the DNA is TGTGCCAGTAGTAGAGTTAGCGGCTCTTTCAATGAGCAGTTCTTC.

The chain joins TRBV7-6 to TRBJ2-1; either TRBD1 or TRBD2 may fit D (5 bases each). Germline CDR1 is SGHVS and CDR2 is FNYEAQ. The CDR3 consists of 16 residues. Trimming stripped 5 bases from V and 4 bases from J, with 18 bases between. CDR3 in amino acids: CASSPPGSLGYNEQFF. CDR3 DNA sequence: TGTGCCAGCAGCCCACCAGGGAGTTTGGGGTACAATGAGCAGTTCTTC.

This sequence joins TRBV7-3 and TRBJ2-5; D may be TRBD1 (6 bases). Trimming removed 5 bases from V and 5 bases from J, with 21 bases in between. This CDR3 comprises 16 residues. CDR1 SGHTA and CDR2 FQGTGA come from the germline V gene. The CDR3 loop is CASSPFVRGPGETQYF. CDR3 coding DNA: TGTGCCAGCAGCCCTTTTGTCAGGGGCCCAGGGGAGACCCAGTACTTC.

This rearrangement joins TRBV7-6 to TRBJ1-5; 8 nucleotides line up with TRBD1. The CDR3 is 17 residues long. Trimming took 5 bases from V and 2 from J; bases not matched to a gene: 11. The V gene's germline CDR1 is SGHVS and CDR2 FNYEAQ. The chain's CDR3 is CASSPRDRTVRNQPQHF. CDR3 sequence (DNA): TGTGCCAGCAGCCCCCGGGACAGGACGGTTCGCAATCAGCCCCAGCATTTT.